These T cell receptor beta chains were read from a single sample in a study of cytomegalovirus exposure and HLA in healthy donors. TCRdb's table, derived via immunoSEQ multiplex PCR, lists solely in-frame clones and lacks some. The table shows about 140,000 clones, with roughly four fifths occurring only once. The sequenced sample was PBMCs. The receptors were gathered from a woman between 50 and 59 years old in good health and CMV-seronegative. Both conserved end residues are part of each CDR3. D genes are given only for firm matches. Where a row states a size, it is once, few, many or the class of an expanded clone; other rows omit it.

V gene: TRBV18
J gene: TRBJ2-1
D gene: NA
clone size: NA
CDR3 protein: CASSPTAGNEQFF
CDR3 DNA: TGTGCCAGCTCACCGACGGCAGGGAATGAGCAGTTCTTC

V gene: TRBV28
J gene: TRBJ1-5
D gene: NA
clone size: NA
CDR3 protein: CASSLVRGLQPQHF
CDR3 DNA: TGTGCCAGCAGTTTAGTAAGAGGGCTGCAGCCCCAGCATTTT

V gene: TRBV7-8
J gene: TRBJ2-7
D gene: NA
clone size: many
CDR3 protein: CASSLMTGFRAYEQYF
CDR3 DNA: TGTGCCAGCAGTTTAATGACAGGCTTTCGCGCCTACGAGCAGTACTTC

V gene: TRBV7-4
J gene: TRBJ2-4
D gene: TRBD2
clone size: once
CDR3 protein: CASSRPGGTSGGKNIQYF
CDR3 DNA: TGTGCCAGCAGCCGCCCGGGGGGGACTAGCGGGGGAAAAAACATTCAGTACTTC

V gene: TRBV29-1
J gene: TRBJ2-7
D gene: NA
clone size: NA
CDR3 protein: CSVEQGTLYEQYF
CDR3 DNA: TGCAGCGTTGAACAGGGGACACTGTACGAGCAGTACTTC

V gene: TRBV13
J gene: TRBJ2-3
D gene: TRBD2
clone size: NA
CDR3 protein: CASSFRAGVITDTQYF
CDR3 DNA: TGTGCCAGCAGCTTTCGTGCGGGGGTGATCACAGATACGCAGTATTTT

V gene: TRBV28
J gene: TRBJ1-5
D gene: NA
clone size: NA
CDR3 protein: CASSSERQHF
CDR3 DNA: TGTGCCAGCAGCTCTGAGAGGCAGCATTTT

V gene: TRBV27
J gene: TRBJ2-7
D gene: TRBD1
clone size: once
CDR3 protein: CASSWDSYEQYF
CDR3 DNA: TGTGCCAGCAGTTGGGACAGCTACGAGCAGTACTTC

V gene: TRBV19
J gene: TRBJ2-5
D gene: NA
clone size: NA
CDR3 protein: CASSPDQETQYF
CDR3 DNA: TGTGCCAGTAGTCCAGACCAAGAGACCCAGTACTTC

V gene: TRBV27
J gene: TRBJ2-7
D gene: TRBD1
clone size: NA
CDR3 protein: CASSFGTGDEQYF
CDR3 DNA: TGTGCCAGCAGTTTTGGGACAGGGGACGAGCAGTACTTC

V gene: TRBV30
J gene: TRBJ1-4
D gene: TRBD1
clone size: NA
CDR3 protein: CAWSVLQGREKLFF
CDR3 DNA: TGTGCCTGGAGTGTACTACAGGGGCGCGAAAAACTGTTTTTT

V gene: TRBV10-3
J gene: TRBJ2-7
D gene: TRBD1
clone size: few
CDR3 protein: CAISLSGQAQGYEQYF
CDR3 DNA: TGTGCCATCAGTCTTTCCGGACAGGCGCAAGGCTACGAGCAGTACTTC

V gene: TRBV7-9
J gene: TRBJ2-5
D gene: TRBD2
clone size: NA
CDR3 protein: CASSLTSGGYQETQYF
CDR3 DNA: TGTGCCAGCAGCTTGACTAGCGGGGGGTACCAAGAGACCCAGTACTTC

V gene: TRBV6-1
J gene: TRBJ2-7
D gene: TRBD2
clone size: NA
CDR3 protein: CASSEETSGSYEQYF
CDR3 DNA: TGTGCCAGCAGCGAGGAGACTAGCGGCTCCTACGAGCAGTACTTC

V gene: TRBV4-1
J gene: TRBJ1-2
D gene: NA
clone size: NA
CDR3 protein: CASSQVVGGYYGYTF
CDR3 DNA: TGCGCCAGCAGCCAAGTCGTCGGGGGGTACTATGGCTACACCTTC

V gene: TRBV5-5
J gene: TRBJ1-6
D gene: NA
clone size: NA
CDR3 protein: CASSPTGRSDSPLHF
CDR3 DNA: TGTGCCAGCAGCCCGACAGGCCGGTCGGATTCACCCCTCCACTTT

V gene: TRBV6-6
J gene: TRBJ2-7
D gene: TRBD1
clone size: once
CDR3 protein: CASRPFGQGPYEQYF
CDR3 DNA: TGTGCCAGCAGGCCTTTCGGACAGGGACCCTACGAGCAGTACTTC

V gene: TRBV2
J gene: TRBJ2-5
D gene: TRBD2
clone size: NA
CDR3 protein: CASSEERGGGETQYF
CDR3 DNA: TGTGCCAGCAGTGAGGAGCGGGGGGGCGGTGAGACCCAGTACTTC

V gene: TRBV6-6
J gene: TRBJ1-4
D gene: TRBD1
clone size: NA
CDR3 protein: CASSSESGTGAVF
CDR3 DNA: TGTGCCAGCAGTTCAGAATCCGGGACAGGCGCCGTTTTT

V gene: TRBV7-2
J gene: TRBJ2-5
D gene: NA
clone size: NA
CDR3 protein: CASSLLIGVEETQYF
CDR3 DNA: TGTGCCAGCAGCTTACTTATTGGAGTGGAGGAGACCCAGTACTTC